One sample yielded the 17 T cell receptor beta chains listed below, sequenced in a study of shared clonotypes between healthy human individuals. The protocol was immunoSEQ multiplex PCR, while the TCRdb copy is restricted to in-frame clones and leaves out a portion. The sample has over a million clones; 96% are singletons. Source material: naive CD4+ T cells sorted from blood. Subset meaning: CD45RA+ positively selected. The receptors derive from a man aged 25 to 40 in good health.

The CDR3 region has the DNA TGTGCCAGCAGCTTGGGAGGACTAGCGGGATACACCGGGGAGCTGTTTTTT. Protein product: CASSLGGLAGYTGELFF. The chain combines TRBV5-4 with TRBJ2-2; 12 bases align to TRBD2. V trimming: 0 bases; J trimming: 3 bases; junction bases outside the gene matches: 3. Germline CDR1 is SGHNT and CDR2 is YYREEE (reference sequence). This CDR3 has 17 amino acids.

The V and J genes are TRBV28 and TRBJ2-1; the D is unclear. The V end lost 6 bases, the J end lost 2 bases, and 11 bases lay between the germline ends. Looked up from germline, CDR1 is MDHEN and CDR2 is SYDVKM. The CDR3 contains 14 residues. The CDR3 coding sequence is TGTGCCAGCAGCTTTCATAACGCCTACAATGAGCAGTTCTTC. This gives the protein CASSFHNAYNEQFF.

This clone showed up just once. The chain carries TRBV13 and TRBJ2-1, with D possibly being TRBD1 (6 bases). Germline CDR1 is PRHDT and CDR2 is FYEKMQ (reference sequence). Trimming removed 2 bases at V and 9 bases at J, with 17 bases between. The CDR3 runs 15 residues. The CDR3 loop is CASSLSGAGVVEQFF. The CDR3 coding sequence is TGTGCCAGCAGCTTATCAGGGGCCGGGGTTGTTGAGCAGTTCTTC.

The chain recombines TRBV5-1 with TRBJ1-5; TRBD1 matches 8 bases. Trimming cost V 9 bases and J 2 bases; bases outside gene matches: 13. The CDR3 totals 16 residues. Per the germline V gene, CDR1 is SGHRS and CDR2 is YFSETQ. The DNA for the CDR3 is TGCGCCACGACGACACCACCGGGACAGGGCAATCAGCCCCAGCATTTT. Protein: CATTTPPGQGNQPQHF.

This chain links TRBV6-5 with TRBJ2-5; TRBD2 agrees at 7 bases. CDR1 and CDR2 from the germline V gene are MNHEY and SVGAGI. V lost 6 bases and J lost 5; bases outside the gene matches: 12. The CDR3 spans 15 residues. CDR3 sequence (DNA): TGTGCCAGCAGACCCCCCGGGACTACTGATGAGACCCAGTACTTC. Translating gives CASRPPGTTDETQYF.

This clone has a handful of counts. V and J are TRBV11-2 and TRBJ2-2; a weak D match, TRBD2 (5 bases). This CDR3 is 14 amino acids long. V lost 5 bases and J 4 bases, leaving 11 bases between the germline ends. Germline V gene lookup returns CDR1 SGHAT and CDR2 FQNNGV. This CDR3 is CASSAGIVTGELFF. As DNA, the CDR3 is TGTGCCAGCAGCGCCGGGATCGTCACCGGGGAGCTGTTTTTT. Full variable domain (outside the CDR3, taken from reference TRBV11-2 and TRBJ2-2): EAGVAQSPRYKIIEKRQSVAFWCNPISGHATLYWYQQILGQGPKLLIQFQNNGVVDDSQLPKDRFSAERLKGVDSTLKIQPAKLEDSAVYLCASSAGIVTGELFFGEGSRLTVL.

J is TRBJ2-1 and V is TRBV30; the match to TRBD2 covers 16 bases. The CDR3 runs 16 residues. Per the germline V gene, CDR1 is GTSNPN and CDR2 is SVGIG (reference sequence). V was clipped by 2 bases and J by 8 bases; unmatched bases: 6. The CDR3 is CAWSRGLAGGPDEQFF. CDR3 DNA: TGTGCCTGGAGTCGGGGACTAGCGGGAGGGCCGGATGAGCAGTTCTTC.

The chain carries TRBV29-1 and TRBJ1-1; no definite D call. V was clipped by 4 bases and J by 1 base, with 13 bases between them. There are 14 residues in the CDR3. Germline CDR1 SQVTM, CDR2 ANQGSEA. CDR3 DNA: TGCAGCGTTGGAAAAGGCAGGACGAACACTGAAGCTTTCTTT. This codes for CSVGKGRTNTEAFF.

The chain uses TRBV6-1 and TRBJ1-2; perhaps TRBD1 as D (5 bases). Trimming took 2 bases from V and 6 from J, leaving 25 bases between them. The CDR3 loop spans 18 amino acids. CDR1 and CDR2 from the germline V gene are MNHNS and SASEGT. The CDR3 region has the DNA TGTGCCAGCAGTGAATCGTACCCGACAGTCCGGCAAAGGGATGGCTACACCTTC. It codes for CASSESYPTVRQRDGYTF.

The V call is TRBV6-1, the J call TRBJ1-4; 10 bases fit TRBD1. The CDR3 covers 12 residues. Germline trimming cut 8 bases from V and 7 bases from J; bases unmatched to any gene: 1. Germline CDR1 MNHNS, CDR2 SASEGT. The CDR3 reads CASGQGVEKLFF. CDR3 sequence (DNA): TGTGCCAGCGGACAGGGGGTTGAAAAACTGTTTTTT.

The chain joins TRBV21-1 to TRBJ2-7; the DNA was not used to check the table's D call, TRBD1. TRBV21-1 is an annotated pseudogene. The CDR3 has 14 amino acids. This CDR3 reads CASSRGGYSYEQYF. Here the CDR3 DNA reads TGTGCCAGCAGCAGAGGGGGTTACTCCTACGAGCAGTACTTC.

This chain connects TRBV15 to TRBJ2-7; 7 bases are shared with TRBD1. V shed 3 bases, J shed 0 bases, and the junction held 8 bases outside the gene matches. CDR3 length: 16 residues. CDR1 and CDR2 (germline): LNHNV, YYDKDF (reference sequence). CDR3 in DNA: TGTGCCACCAGCAGCTTACCGGGACAGCACTCCTACGAGCAGTACTTC. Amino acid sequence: CATSSLPGQHSYEQYF.

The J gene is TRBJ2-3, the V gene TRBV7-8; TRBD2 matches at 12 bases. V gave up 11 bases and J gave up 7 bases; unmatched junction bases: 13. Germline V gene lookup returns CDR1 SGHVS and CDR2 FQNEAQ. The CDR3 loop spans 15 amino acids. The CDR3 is CACLRTSGKIYTQYF. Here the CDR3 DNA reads TGTGCCTGCCTCCGGACTAGCGGGAAAATCTATACGCAGTATTTT. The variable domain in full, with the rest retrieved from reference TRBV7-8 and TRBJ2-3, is GAGVSQSPRYKVAKRGQDVALRCDPISGHVSLFWYQQALGQGPEFLTYFQNEAQLDKSGLPSDRFFAERPEGSVSTLKIQRTQQEDSAVYLCACLRTSGKIYTQYFGPGTRLTVL.

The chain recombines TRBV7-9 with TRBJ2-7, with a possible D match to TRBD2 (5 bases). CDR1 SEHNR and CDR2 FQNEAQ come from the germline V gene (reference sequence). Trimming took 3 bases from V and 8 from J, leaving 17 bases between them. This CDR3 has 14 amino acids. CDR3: CASSFQSDLTKQYF. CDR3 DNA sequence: TGTGCCAGCAGCTTTCAAAGCGACTTGACTAAGCAGTACTTC.

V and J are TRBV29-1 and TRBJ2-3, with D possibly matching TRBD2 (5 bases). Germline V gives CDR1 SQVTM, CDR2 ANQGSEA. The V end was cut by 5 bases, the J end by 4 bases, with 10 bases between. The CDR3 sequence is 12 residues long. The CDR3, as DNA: TGCAGCGTTTCGCTAGCAGCAGATACGCAGTATTTT. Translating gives CSVSLAADTQYF.

The CDR3 DNA follows: TGTGCCAGCAGCGTAGTTCTGGGAGCGAACACCGGGGAGCTGTTTTTT. This gives the protein CASSVVLGANTGELFF. The chain is built from TRBV9 and TRBJ2-2, with D maybe TRBD2 (5 bases). The germline V gene encodes CDR1 SGDLS and CDR2 YYNGEE. V dropped 0 bases and J dropped 0 bases, with 9 bases sitting between them. The CDR3 is 16 residues long.

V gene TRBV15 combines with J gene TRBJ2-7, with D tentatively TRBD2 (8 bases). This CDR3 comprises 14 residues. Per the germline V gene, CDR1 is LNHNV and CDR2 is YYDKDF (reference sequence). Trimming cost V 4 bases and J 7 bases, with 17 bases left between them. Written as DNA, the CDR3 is TGTGCCACCAGCACAGGGGGGACTAGTATTGAGCAGTACTTC. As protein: CATSTGGTSIEQYF.